This entry concerns a single TCR beta chain. This sample is part of a study of blood T cell repertoires in COVID-19. At the level of the study: COVID-19 samples collected from the United States, Italy and Spain covered acute and convalescent phases. PBMCs, B-cell-depleted T cells, or T cells provided the cDNA or gDNA that made up the material.

Methods used by the authors: Amplification from reference gene primers served as the basis for estimated nucleated cell counts. Generated by immunoSEQ multiplex PCR, the TCRdb table keeps only in-frame clones and is missing some. The DNA gave D and trimming, while V, J and clone size come from that table. Of around 110,000 clones listed, roughly 90% are singletons. Germline CDR1 is MNHEY and CDR2 is SMNVEV (reference sequence). The CDR3 runs to 12 residues. Trimming removed 2 bases at V and 7 bases at J, with 6 bases between. This sequence joins TRBV27 and TRBJ2-1; D perhaps matches TRBD2 (5 bases). The sequence came from a man aged 35 to 55 with active or convalescent COVID-19. Specimen: peripheral blood. The CDR3 DNA is TGTGCCAGCAGTTTAACTAGGAATGAGCAGTTCTTC. This translates into CASSLTRNEQFF.